The 28 T cell receptor beta chains presented below share a single source sample, sequenced in a study of blood T cell repertoires in COVID-19. Using immunoSEQ multiplex PCR, the repertoire was profiled, and TCRdb retains in-frame clones only, with some absent. The table has 85,000 to 130,000 clones, roughly 90% seen once; the top ten hold roughly 0.99%. Input material: peripheral blood. The receptors come from a man in his fifties or sixties with acute or convalescent COVID-19.

This rearrangement joins TRBV5-4 to TRBJ2-7, with D tentatively TRBD2 (6 bases). This CDR3 region has 14 residues. Germline V gives CDR1 SGHNT, CDR2 YYREEE (reference sequence). The germline V and J ends were trimmed by 1 base and 4 bases, with 12 bases remaining between them. In DNA form, the CDR3 reads TGTGCCAGCAGCTTGTGGGACTCAGGTTACGAGCAGTACTTC. Translating it yields CASSLWDSGYEQYF.

The chain is built from TRBV2 and TRBJ1-1; 10 bases align to TRBD1. V lost 3 bases, J lost 6 bases, and 4 bases stayed unmatched. Germline V CDR1 and CDR2: SNHLY, FYNNEI. The CDR3 runs to 14 residues. The CDR3 is CASSDGQGEAEAFF. The CDR3 DNA reads TGTGCCAGCAGTGACGGACAGGGGGAGGCTGAAGCTTTCTTT.

This chain uses TRBV2 with TRBJ2-7; 9 bases match TRBD1. V shed 4 bases and J 1 base; nucleotides not matched to a gene: 8. Germline lookup yields CDR1 SNHLY and CDR2 FYNNEI. CDR3 length: 16 amino acids. The CDR3 DNA is TGTGCCAGCAGTGGAGGGCCCGGGACAGGGTCCTACGAGCAGTACTTC. Residues: CASSGGPGTGSYEQYF.

The chain uses TRBV7-3 and TRBJ1-2, with 8 positions matching TRBD1. This CDR3 has 15 amino acids. V shed 3 bases, J shed 5 bases, and the junction held 8 bases outside the gene matches. Germline values: CDR1 SGHTA, CDR2 FQGTGA. Written as DNA, the CDR3 is TGTGCCAGCAGCTTGGGACCCACAGGGGGATATGGCTACACCTTC. Protein product: CASSLGPTGGYGYTF.

The V and J genes are TRBV7-9 and TRBJ1-1; TRBD1 matches at 7 bases. This CDR3 comprises 16 residues. V shed 1 base, J shed 4 bases, and the junction held 9 bases outside the gene matches. Germline V gives CDR1 SEHNR, CDR2 FQNEAQ (reference sequence). CDR3 nucleotides: TGTGCCAGCAGCTTAGGGGCAGGGGGTATGTTCACTGAAGCTTTCTTT. Residues: CASSLGAGGMFTEAFF. Drawing the rest from reference TRBV7-9 and TRBJ1-1, the complete variable domain is DTGVSQNPRHKITKRGQNVTFRCDPISEHNRLYWYRQTLGQGPEFLTYFQNEAQLEKSRLLSDRFSAERPKGSFSTLEIQRTEQGDSAMYLCASSLGAGGMFTEAFFGQGTRLTVV.

The chain employs TRBV6-5 and TRBJ1-3; TRBD1 matches at 8 bases. Trimming at V came to 7 bases and at J to 0 bases, leaving 5 bases not matched to a gene. Germline CDR1 is MNHEY and CDR2 is SVGAGI. The CDR3 is 15 amino acids. The CDR3 bases are TGTGCCAGCAATCCCACAGGGGGCTCTGGAAACACCATATATTTT. This codes for CASNPTGGSGNTIYF.

CDR3 sequence (DNA): TGTGCCAGCAGTTTGAGGGACACCGTACCTCTGTTTTTT. Its translation: CASSLRDTVPLFF. The chain joins TRBV12-3 or TRBV12-4 to TRBJ1-4; D possibly corresponds to TRBD1 (6 bases). The V end was cut by 3 bases, the J end by 14 bases, with 16 bases between. The CDR3 has 13 amino acids.

The chain carries TRBV5-3 and TRBJ2-2; the match to TRBD1 covers 7 bases. TRBV5-3 is marked as an open reading frame, function uncertain. The CDR3 consists of 14 residues. Trimming removed 7 bases from V and 4 bases from J; junction bases left unmatched: 7. CDR3 bases: TGTGCCAGAGAAACAGGGGTGGCCACCGGGGAGCTGTTTTTT. Translating gives CARETGVATGELFF.

The chain employs TRBV13 and TRBJ1-1; 7 bases align to TRBD1. With V trimmed by 0 bases and J by 2 bases, 6 bases remained unmatched. This CDR3 comprises 16 residues. CDR1 PRHDT and CDR2 FYEKMQ come from the germline V gene (reference sequence). DNA for the CDR3: TGTGCCAGCAGCTTAGGGTTAGACAGGGCCAACACTGAAGCTTTCTTT. It translates to CASSLGLDRANTEAFF.

The chain joins TRBV14 to TRBJ2-1; no firm D call. With 0 bases removed from V and 6 bases from J, the gap between germline ends came to 9 bases. The CDR3 loop spans 14 amino acids. CDR1 and CDR2 (germline): SGHDN, FVKESK. The CDR3 spells CASSQDTVGNEQFF. CDR3 nucleotide sequence: TGTGCCAGCAGCCAAGATACGGTTGGCAATGAGCAGTTCTTC.

V is TRBV9 and J is TRBJ2-3; D is possibly TRBD2 (6 bases). CDR3 length equals 15 residues. Germline CDR1 is SGDLS and CDR2 is YYNGEE. Trimming removed 4 bases at V and 0 bases at J, with 12 bases between. The CDR3 reads CASSNSGGSTDTQYF. As DNA, the CDR3 is TGTGCCAGCAGCAATAGCGGAGGAAGCACAGATACGCAGTATTTT. Full variable domain (missing parts from reference TRBV9 and TRBJ2-3): DSGVTQTPKHLITATGQRVTLRCSPRSGDLSVYWYQQSLDQGLQFLIQYYNGEERAKGNILERFSAQQFPDLHSELNLSSLELGDSALYFCASSNSGGSTDTQYFGPGTRLTVL.

The chain couples TRBV28 to TRBJ1-3, with D possibly being TRBD1 (6 bases). Germline CDR1 and CDR2: MDHEN and SYDVKM. Trimming took 6 bases from V and 1 from J, leaving 16 bases between them. This CDR3 is built from 16 residues. DNA of the CDR3: TGTGCCAGCAGGACACCGAGCGGGACATCTGGAAACACCATATATTTT. Encoded protein: CASRTPSGTSGNTIYF.

CDR3 in amino acids: CAINTGEDQPQHF. For the CDR3, the DNA is TGTGCCATCAACACAGGGGAAGATCAGCCCCAGCATTTT. The chain uses TRBV10-3 and TRBJ1-5; 7 bases fit TRBD1. From germline, CDR1 is ENHRY and CDR2 SYGVKD. The junction had 5 bases not matched to a gene; V was cut back by 7 bases and J by 5 bases. This CDR3 is built from 13 residues.

This chain uses TRBV9 with TRBJ1-5; 7 bases match TRBD1. This CDR3 comprises 16 residues. From germline, CDR1 is SGDLS and CDR2 YYNGEE. Losses at the gene ends were 2 bases for V and 3 bases for J; bases not matched to a gene: 8. The CDR3 DNA reads TGTGCCAGCAGCGTGGGGGACAGCCTCACCAATCAGCCCCAGCATTTT. It specifies CASSVGDSLTNQPQHF.

This clone was found a few times. The chain recombines TRBV27 with TRBJ2-5; the match to TRBD2 covers 12 bases. The CDR3 totals 16 residues. With 5 bases clipped from V and 1 base from J, the junction kept 5 bases outside the gene matches. CDR1 is MNHEY and CDR2 is SMNVEV in the germline V gene (reference sequence). CDR3 DNA sequence: TGTGCCAGCAGTCCCGGACTAGCGGGATCCCAAGAGACCCAGTACTTC. This translates into CASSPGLAGSQETQYF.

V gene TRBV9 combines with J gene TRBJ2-3; TRBD2 matches at 8 bases. V shed 4 bases and J 0 bases; nucleotides not matched to a gene: 7. This CDR3 is 16 amino acids long. The germline V gene encodes CDR1 SGDLS and CDR2 YYNGEE. The CDR3 DNA is TGTGCCAGCAGCCGACTAGCGTCAATTAGCACAGATACGCAGTATTTT. Protein: CASSRLASISTDTQYF. Looking up the rest from reference TRBV9 and TRBJ2-3 gives the full variable domain: DSGVTQTPKHLITATGQRVTLRCSPRSGDLSVYWYQQSLDQGLQFLIQYYNGEERAKGNILERFSAQQFPDLHSELNLSSLELGDSALYFCASSRLASISTDTQYFGPGTRLTVL.

The CDR3 sequence: CASSYSGAHEQYF. DNA for the CDR3: TGTGCCAGCAGCTATAGCGGGGCCCACGAGCAGTACTTC. The genes are TRBV6-5 and TRBJ2-7, with 8 nucleotides matching TRBD2. Germline CDR1 is MNHEY and CDR2 is SVGAGI. The CDR3 loop spans 13 amino acids. J gave up 5 bases and V 6 bases, and 6 bases lay outside the gene matches.

V and J are TRBV6-6 and TRBJ1-5, with TRBD1 identical over 7 bases. Trimming at V came to 5 bases and at J to 0 bases, leaving 7 bases not matched to a gene. Germline-derived CDR1 and CDR2 are MNHNY and SVGAGI (reference sequence). There are 16 residues in the CDR3. The CDR3 DNA sequence: TGTGCCAGCAGTGGTAGGGACAGAGATAGCAATCAGCCCCAGCATTTT. Its translation: CASSGRDRDSNQPQHF.

V and J are TRBV2 and TRBJ1-3, with 7 bases lining up with TRBD1. There are 15 residues in the CDR3. CDR1 and CDR2 from the germline V gene are SNHLY and FYNNEI. Trimming cost V 6 bases and J 0 bases; bases outside gene matches: 5. The CDR3 DNA is TGTGCCAGCAGGGTAAACAGGGGCTCTGGAAACACCATATATTTT. Translating it yields CASRVNRGSGNTIYF.

This chain connects TRBV10-3 to TRBJ2-7, with no clear D. CDR3 length: 14 residues. The ends were cut back, 1 base at V and 2 bases at J, with 9 bases in the middle. CDR1 and CDR2 (germline): ENHRY, SYGVKD. The CDR3 coding sequence is TGTGCCATCAGTGAGTTCGGCGGCACCTACGAGCAGTACGTC. It is translated as CAISEFGGTYEQYV.

The chain combines TRBV5-1 with TRBJ2-1; 7 bases align to TRBD2. J was trimmed by 0 bases and V by 4 bases; bases with no gene match: 7. The CDR3 has 16 residues. The V gene's germline CDR1 is SGHRS and CDR2 YFSETQ. The CDR3 here is CASSPSGVSSYNEQFF. The DNA of the CDR3 is TGCGCCAGCAGCCCGAGCGGGGTGAGCTCCTACAATGAGCAGTTCTTC.

This chain connects TRBV6-5 to TRBJ2-7, with D possibly TRBD1 on 6 matching bases. Looked up from germline, CDR1 is MNHEY and CDR2 is SVGAGI. With 4 bases removed from V and 0 bases from J, the gap between germline ends came to 13 bases. The CDR3 consists of 15 residues. The CDR3: CASSLSDSSSYEQYF. DNA of the CDR3: TGTGCCAGCAGTTTATCGGACAGCAGCTCCTACGAGCAGTACTTC.

V is TRBV3-1 (or the pseudogene TRBV3-2) and J is TRBJ1-2; D is uncertain. The CDR3 runs 14 residues. Germline values: CDR1 LGHDT, CDR2 YNNKEL (reference sequence). V shed 0 bases and J shed 7 bases, with 12 bases lying between them. Here the CDR3 reads CASSQDRRVGGYTF. CDR3 coding DNA: TGTGCCAGCAGCCAAGATAGGAGGGTCGGTGGCTACACCTTC.

In this sample, this clone turned up once. V and J are TRBV27 and TRBJ2-3; 14 bases match TRBD2. V gave up 4 bases and J gave up 8 bases; unmatched junction bases: 5. The germline V gene has CDR1 MNHEY and CDR2 SMNVEV (reference sequence). The CDR3 sequence is 15 residues long. CDR3 bases: TGTGCCAGCAGTTCGGGACTAGCGGGAGTACGTACGCAGTATTTT. Encoded protein: CASSSGLAGVRTQYF.

The chain couples TRBV28 to TRBJ1-4; no definite D call. V lost 6 bases to trimming and J lost 8 bases, with 10 bases between them. The CDR3 is made up of 12 amino acids. CDR1 and CDR2 (germline): MDHEN, SYDVKM. Here the CDR3 reads CASRRHLEKLFF. CDR3 nucleotides: TGTGCCAGCAGGCGACATTTGGAAAAACTGTTTTTT.

The chain recombines TRBV5-8 with TRBJ2-5; TRBD1 matches 8 bases. Germline V gene lookup returns CDR1 SGHTS and CDR2 YDEGEE. V gave up 3 bases and J gave up 6 bases; unmatched junction bases: 7. The CDR3 loop spans 14 amino acids. For the CDR3, the DNA is TGTGCCAGCAGCTCTACTGGACAGGGCCAGACCCAGTACTTC. Protein: CASSSTGQGQTQYF.

CDR3: CASRRTATQETQYF. CDR3 nucleotide sequence: TGCGCCAGCAGAAGGACAGCCACCCAAGAGACCCAGTACTTC. The chain combines TRBV5-1 with TRBJ2-5; D is perhaps TRBD1 (6 bases). The CDR3 sequence is 14 residues long. Germline V gene lookup returns CDR1 SGHRS and CDR2 YFSETQ. V was pared by 5 bases and J by 1 base, with 12 bases between.

The chain recombines TRBV2 with TRBJ2-4, with 10 bases lining up with TRBD1. Unmatched junction bases numbered 3, after V lost 1 base and J lost 3 bases. CDR3 length equals 16 residues. CDR1 SNHLY and CDR2 FYNNEI come from the germline V gene. The chain's CDR3 is CASSEEGQGVKNIQYF. The DNA of the CDR3 is TGTGCCAGCAGTGAAGAAGGACAGGGGGTCAAAAACATTCAGTACTTC. Complete variable domain (other parts from reference TRBV2 and TRBJ2-4): EPEVTQTPSHQVTQMGQEVILRCVPISNHLYFYWYRQILGQKVEFLVSFYNNEISEKSEIFDDQFSVERPDGSNFTLKIRSTKLEDSAMYFCASSEEGQGVKNIQYFGAGTRLSVL.